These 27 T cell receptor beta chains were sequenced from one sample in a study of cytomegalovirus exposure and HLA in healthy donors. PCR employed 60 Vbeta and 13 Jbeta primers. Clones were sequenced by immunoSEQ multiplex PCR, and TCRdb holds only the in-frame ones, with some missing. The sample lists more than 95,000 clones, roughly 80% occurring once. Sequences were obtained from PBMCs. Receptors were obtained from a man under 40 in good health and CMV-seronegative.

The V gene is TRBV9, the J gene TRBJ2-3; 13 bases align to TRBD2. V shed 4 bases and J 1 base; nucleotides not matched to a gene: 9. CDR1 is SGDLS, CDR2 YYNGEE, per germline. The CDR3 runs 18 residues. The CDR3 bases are TGTGCCAGCAGCCACGGGACTAGCGGGGCGAGGGGCACAGATACGCAGTATTTT. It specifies CASSHGTSGARGTDTQYF.

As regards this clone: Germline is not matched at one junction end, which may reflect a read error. The CDR3 sequence: CASTLTTGGYTF. The CDR3 DNA sequence: TGTGCCAGCACTTTAACCACCGGGGGCTACACCTTC. This sequence joins TRBV28 and TRBJ1-2; D remains ambiguous. This CDR3 contains 12 residues. Per the germline V gene, CDR1 is MDHEN and CDR2 is SYDVKM.

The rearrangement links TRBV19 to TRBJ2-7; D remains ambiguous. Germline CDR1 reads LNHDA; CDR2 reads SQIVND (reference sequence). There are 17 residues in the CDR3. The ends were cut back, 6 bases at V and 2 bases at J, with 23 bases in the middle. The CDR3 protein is CASRVQAFVNRPYEQYF. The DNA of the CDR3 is TGTGCCAGTAGAGTTCAAGCGTTCGTAAACCGCCCCTACGAGCAGTACTTC. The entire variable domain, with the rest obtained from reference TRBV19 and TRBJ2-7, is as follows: DGGITQSPKYLFRKEGQNVTLSCEQNLNHDAMYWYRQDPGQGLRLIYYSQIVNDFQKGDIAEGYSVSREKKESFPLTVTSAQKNPTAFYLCASRVQAFVNRPYEQYFGPGTRLTVT.

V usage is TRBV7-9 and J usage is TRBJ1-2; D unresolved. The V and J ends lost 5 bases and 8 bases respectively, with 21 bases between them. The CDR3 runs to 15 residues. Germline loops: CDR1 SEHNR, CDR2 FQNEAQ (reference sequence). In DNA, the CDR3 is TGTGCCAGCAGCCGCGAGTCGTTTCACCAACAGGGCTACACCTTC. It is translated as CASSRESFHQQGYTF.

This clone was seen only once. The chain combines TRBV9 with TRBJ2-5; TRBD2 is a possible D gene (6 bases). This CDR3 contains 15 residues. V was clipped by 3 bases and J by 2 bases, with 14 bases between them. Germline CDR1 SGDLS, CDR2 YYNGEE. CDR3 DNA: TGTGCCAGCAGCGCCTCCGGGACTGCTCAAGAGACCCAGTACTTC. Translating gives CASSASGTAQETQYF.

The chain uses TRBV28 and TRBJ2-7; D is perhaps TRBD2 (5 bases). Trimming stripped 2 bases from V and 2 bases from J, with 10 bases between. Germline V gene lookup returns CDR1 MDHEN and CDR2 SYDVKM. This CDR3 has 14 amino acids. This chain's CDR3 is CASSLPDGTYEQYF. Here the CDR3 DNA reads TGTGCCAGCAGTTTACCCGACGGGACCTACGAGCAGTACTTC.

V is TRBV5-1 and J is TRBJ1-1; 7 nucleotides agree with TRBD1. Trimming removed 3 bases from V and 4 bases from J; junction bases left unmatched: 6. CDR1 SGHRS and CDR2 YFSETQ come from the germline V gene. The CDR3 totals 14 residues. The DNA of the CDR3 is TGCGCCAGCAGCTCACAGGGGCAGGGCACTGAAGCTTTCTTT. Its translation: CASSSQGQGTEAFF.

CDR3 in DNA: TGTGCCAGCAGCCCGGGACAGGCTGCCTACGAGCAGTACTTC. Protein: CASSPGQAAYEQYF. The rearrangement joins TRBV7-9 to TRBJ2-7; 8 nucleotides align to TRBD1. The V gene's germline CDR1 is SEHNR and CDR2 FQNEAQ (reference sequence). The CDR3 spans 14 residues. Trimming at V came to 5 bases and at J to 2 bases, leaving 5 bases not matched to a gene.

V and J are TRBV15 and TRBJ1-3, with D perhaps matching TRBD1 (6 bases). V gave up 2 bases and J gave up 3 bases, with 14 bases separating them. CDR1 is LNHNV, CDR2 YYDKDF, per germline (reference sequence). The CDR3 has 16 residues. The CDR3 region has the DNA TGTGCCACCAGCAGAAATAGGACAGTGGGTGGAAACACCATATATTTT. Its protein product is CATSRNRTVGGNTIYF.

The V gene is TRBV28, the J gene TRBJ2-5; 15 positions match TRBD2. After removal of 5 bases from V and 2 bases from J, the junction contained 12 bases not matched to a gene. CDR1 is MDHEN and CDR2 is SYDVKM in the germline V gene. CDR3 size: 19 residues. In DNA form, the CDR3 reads TGTGCCAGCAGTCCCCGAGATGGACTAGCGGGGGGGCTTCAAGAGACCCAGTACTTC. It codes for CASSPRDGLAGGLQETQYF.

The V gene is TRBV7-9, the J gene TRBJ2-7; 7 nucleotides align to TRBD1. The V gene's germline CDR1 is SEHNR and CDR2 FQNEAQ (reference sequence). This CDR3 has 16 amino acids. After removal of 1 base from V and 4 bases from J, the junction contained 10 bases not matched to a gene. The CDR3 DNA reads TGTGCCAGCAGCTTAGGGGGACAGCGAGAAACGTACGAGCAGTACTTC. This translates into CASSLGGQRETYEQYF.

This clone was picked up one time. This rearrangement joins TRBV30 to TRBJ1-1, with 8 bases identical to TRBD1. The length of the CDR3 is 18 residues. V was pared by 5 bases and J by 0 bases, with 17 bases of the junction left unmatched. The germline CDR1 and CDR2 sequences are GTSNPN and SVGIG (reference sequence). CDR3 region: CAWGHMDRVGSMNTEAFF. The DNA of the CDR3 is TGTGCCTGGGGCCATATGGACAGGGTCGGTTCCATGAACACTGAAGCTTTCTTT.

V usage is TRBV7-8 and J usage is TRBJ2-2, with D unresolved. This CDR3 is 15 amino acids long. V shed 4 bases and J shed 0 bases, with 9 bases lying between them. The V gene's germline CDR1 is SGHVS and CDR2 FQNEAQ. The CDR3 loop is CASSSGWTNTGELFF. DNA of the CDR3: TGTGCCAGCAGCTCCGGGTGGACGAACACCGGGGAGCTGTTTTTT. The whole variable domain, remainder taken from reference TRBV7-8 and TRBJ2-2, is GAGVSQSPRYKVAKRGQDVALRCDPISGHVSLFWYQQALGQGPEFLTYFQNEAQLDKSGLPSDRFFAERPEGSVSTLKIQRTQQEDSAVYLCASSSGWTNTGELFFGEGSRLTVL.

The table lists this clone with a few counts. In nucleotides, the CDR3 is TGTGCCATCAGTGAGTCGGGCGCAACTTTGAACACTGAAGCTTTCTTT. Amino acid sequence: CAISESGATLNTEAFF. The chain has TRBV10-3 and TRBJ1-1; D is unclear. There are 16 residues in the CDR3. Germline CDR1 is ENHRY and CDR2 is SYGVKD. V was clipped by 0 bases and J by 0 bases, with 11 bases between them.

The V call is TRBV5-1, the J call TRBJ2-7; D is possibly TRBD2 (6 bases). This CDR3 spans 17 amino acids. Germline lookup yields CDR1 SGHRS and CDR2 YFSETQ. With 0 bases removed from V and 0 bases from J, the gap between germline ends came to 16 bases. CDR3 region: CASSLGLGGISSYEQYF. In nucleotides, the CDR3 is TGCGCCAGCAGCTTGGGTCTGGGGGGAATTAGCTCCTACGAGCAGTACTTC.

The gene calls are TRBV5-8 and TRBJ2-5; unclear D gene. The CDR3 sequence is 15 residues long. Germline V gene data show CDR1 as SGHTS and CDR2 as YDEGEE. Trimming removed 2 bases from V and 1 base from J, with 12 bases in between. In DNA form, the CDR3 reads TGTGCCAGCAGCTTCAGTGTGACTTCCCAAGAGACCCAGTACTTC. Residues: CASSFSVTSQETQYF.

The CDR3 sequence is CASSVQGEHEQYF. CDR3 coding DNA: TGTGCCAGCAGTGTACAGGGGGAGCACGAGCAGTACTTC. The rearrangement links TRBV6-1 to TRBJ2-7, with TRBD1 matching over 8 bases. V was clipped by 4 bases and J by 5 bases; unmatched bases: 4. This CDR3 contains 13 residues. Germline V gene data show CDR1 as MNHNS and CDR2 as SASEGT.

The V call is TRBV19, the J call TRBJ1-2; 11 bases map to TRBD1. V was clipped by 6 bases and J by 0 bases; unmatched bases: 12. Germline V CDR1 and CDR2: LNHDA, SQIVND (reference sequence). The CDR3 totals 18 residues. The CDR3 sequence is CASRRLGQGAEANYGYTF. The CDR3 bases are TGTGCCAGTAGGAGATTAGGACAGGGGGCTGAAGCTAACTATGGCTACACCTTC.

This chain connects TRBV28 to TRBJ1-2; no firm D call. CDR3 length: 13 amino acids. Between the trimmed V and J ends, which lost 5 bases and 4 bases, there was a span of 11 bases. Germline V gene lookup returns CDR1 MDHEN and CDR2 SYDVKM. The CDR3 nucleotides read TGTGCCAGCAGTCAAGCCGGCGGCTATGGCTACACCTTC. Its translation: CASSQAGGYGYTF.

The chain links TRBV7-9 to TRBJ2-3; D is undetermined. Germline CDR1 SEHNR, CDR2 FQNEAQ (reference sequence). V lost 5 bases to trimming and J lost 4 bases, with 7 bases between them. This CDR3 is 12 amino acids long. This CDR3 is CASSPPADTQYF. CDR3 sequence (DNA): TGTGCCAGCAGCCCGCCGGCAGATACGCAGTATTTT. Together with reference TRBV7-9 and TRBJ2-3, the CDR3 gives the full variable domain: DTGVSQNPRHKITKRGQNVTFRCDPISEHNRLYWYRQTLGQGPEFLTYFQNEAQLEKSRLLSDRFSAERPKGSFSTLEIQRTEQGDSAMYLCASSPPADTQYFGPGTRLTVL.

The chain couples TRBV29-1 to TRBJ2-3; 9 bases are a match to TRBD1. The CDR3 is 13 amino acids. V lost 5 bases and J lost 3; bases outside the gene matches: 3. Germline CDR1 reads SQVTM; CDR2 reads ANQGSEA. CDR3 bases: TGCAGCGTTAGGGACAGGGAAACAGATACGCAGTATTTT. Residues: CSVRDRETDTQYF.

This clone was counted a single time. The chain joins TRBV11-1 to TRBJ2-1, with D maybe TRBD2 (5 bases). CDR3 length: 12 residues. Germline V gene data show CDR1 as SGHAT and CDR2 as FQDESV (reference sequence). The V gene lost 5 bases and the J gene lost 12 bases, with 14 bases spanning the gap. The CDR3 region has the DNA TGTGCCAGCAGCACCTCCCTAGAGGGGCAGTTCTTC. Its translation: CASSTSLEGQFF.

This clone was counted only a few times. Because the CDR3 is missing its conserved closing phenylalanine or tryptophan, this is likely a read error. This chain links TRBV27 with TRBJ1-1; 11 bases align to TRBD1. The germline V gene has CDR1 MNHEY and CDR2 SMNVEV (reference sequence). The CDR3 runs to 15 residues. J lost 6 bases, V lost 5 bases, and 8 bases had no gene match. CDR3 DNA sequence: TGTGCCAGCAGTCCACCGGACAGGGGGCGGGCTGAAGCTTTCCTT. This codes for CASSPPDRGRAEAFL.

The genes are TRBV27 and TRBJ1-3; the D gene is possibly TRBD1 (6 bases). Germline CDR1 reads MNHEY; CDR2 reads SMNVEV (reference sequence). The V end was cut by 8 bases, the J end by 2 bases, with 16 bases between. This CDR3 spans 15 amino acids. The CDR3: CASPDRHRAGNTIYF. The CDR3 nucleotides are TGTGCCAGCCCGGACCGTCACAGGGCTGGAAACACCATATATTTT.

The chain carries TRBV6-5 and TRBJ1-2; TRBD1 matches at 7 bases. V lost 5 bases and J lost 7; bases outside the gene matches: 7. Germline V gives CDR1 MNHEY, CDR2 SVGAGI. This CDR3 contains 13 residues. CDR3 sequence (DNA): TGTGCCAGCAGTATACAGGGGATCAGTGGCTACACCTTC. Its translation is CASSIQGISGYTF.

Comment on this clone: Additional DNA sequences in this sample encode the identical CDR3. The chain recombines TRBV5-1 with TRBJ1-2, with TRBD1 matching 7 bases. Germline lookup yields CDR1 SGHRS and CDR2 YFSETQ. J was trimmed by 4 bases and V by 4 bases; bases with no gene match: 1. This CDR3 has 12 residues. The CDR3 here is CASSRDSYGYTF. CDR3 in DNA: TGCGCCAGCAGCCGGGACAGCTATGGCTACACCTTC.

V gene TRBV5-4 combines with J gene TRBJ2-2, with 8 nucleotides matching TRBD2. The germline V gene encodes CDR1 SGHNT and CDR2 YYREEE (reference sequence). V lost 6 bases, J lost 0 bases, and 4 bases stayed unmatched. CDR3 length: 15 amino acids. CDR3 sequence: CASNRGGPNTGELFF. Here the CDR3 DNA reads TGTGCCAGCAACCGGGGGGGCCCGAACACCGGGGAGCTGTTTTTT.